The 19 T cell receptor beta chains below were found in one sample sequenced in a study of tumor-infiltrating lymphocytes in primary liver carcinoma. Production of TCR beta cDNA used around 500 ng total RNA together with a constant-region primer. For TCR beta, libraries were produced by three nested multiplex PCR rounds using slightly modified ARM-PCR. Investigators reported that the first two PCR rounds, at around 9 cycles each, used TRBV1-TRBV30 forward primers with a C-beta reverse primer. Via MiXCR, TCRdb re-called the multiplex PCR reads, giving one row per CDR3 protein. The top ten hold around 9.5% of the sample, which has around 330,000 distinct CDR3 sequences, 60% to 80% seen once. Blood RNA came from unsorted whole blood; germline DNA was also extracted. The source material was peripheral blood. All receptors come from a man aged 40-49 years with primary liver carcinoma and hepatitis B virus infection.

This clonotype was seen repeatedly, ten times or more. This chain uses TRBV6-2 or TRBV6-3 with TRBJ2-7; perhaps TRBD1 as D (5 bases). Trimming removed 6 bases from V and 4 bases from J, with 16 bases in between. The CDR3 runs 14 residues. Germline-derived CDR1 and CDR2 are MNHEY and SVGEGT. The chain's CDR3 is CASRTRLKGYEQYF. The DNA for the CDR3 is TGTGCCAGCAGGACCCGATTGAAGGGGTACGAGCAGTACTTC.

Details on this clonotype: This may arise from a read error, as a much more abundant clone is one base away. V and J are TRBV12-3 or TRBV12-4 and TRBJ2-3, with D unresolved. Trimming removed 1 base at V and 2 bases at J, with 10 bases between. This CDR3 contains 15 residues. The CDR3 loop reads CASSLGFRYTDTQYF. CDR3 nucleotide sequence: TGTGCCAGCAGTTTAGGATTCCGTTACACAGATACGCAGTATTTT.

There are many counts of this clonotype. V is TRBV4-2 and J is TRBJ2-7, with D unresolved. Germline V gives CDR1 LGHNA, CDR2 YNFKEQ. The CDR3 has 16 amino acids. V lost 2 bases, J lost 6 bases, and 20 bases lay in between. Here the CDR3 DNA reads TGTGCCAGCAGCCAAAGCCTCATGGACGCGGCGGCCGAGCAGTACTTC. Residues: CASSQSLMDAAAEQYF.

To note about this clonotype: It may be a read error: a sequence one base away is much more abundant. The CDR3 loop reads CASIHPRRDIIIGTYEQYF. The DNA of the CDR3 is TGTGCCAGCATCCATCCCCGACGGGACATCATAATAGGGACCTACGAGCAGTACTTC. This rearrangement joins TRBV12-3 or TRBV12-4 to TRBJ2-7; D perhaps matches TRBD1 (6 bases). V shed 7 bases and J shed 2 bases, with 30 bases lying between them. This CDR3 is 19 amino acids long.

For this clonotype: Just one base apart from a much larger clone, this may be a read error. The chain employs TRBV12-3 or TRBV12-4 and TRBJ2-1; D might be TRBD2 (5 bases). This CDR3 comprises 16 residues. The V and J ends lost 7 bases and 5 bases respectively, with 21 bases between them. CDR3 in amino acids: CASNWGFGRGDNEQFF. CDR3 sequence (DNA): TGTGCCAGCAATTGGGGTTTTGGACGGGGTGACAATGAGCAGTTCTTC.

This clonotype was found many times. V gene TRBV12-3 or TRBV12-4 combines with J gene TRBJ2-5; tentatively, D is TRBD1 or TRBD2 (5 bases each). The CDR3 is 13 amino acids. The V gene lost 3 bases and the J gene lost 5 bases, with 10 bases spanning the gap. Written as DNA, the CDR3 is TGTGCCAGCAGTTTCATTGGGACCGAGACCCAGTACTTC. Translated: CASSFIGTETQYF.

With respect to this clonotype: One end of the junction does not line up with germline, which may come from a read error. This chain links TRBV6-1 with TRBJ2-7, with 7 bases matching TRBD2. Germline CDR1 and CDR2: MNHNS and SASEGT. This CDR3 has 15 residues. The CDR3 sequence: CAGSEAWGGDDEQYF. For the CDR3, the DNA is TGTGCCGGCAGTGAAGCGTGGGGGGGGGACGACGAGCAGTACTTC.

In the case of this clonotype: An end of the junction differs from the germline gene, which may be a read error. The gene calls are TRBV6-2 or TRBV6-3 and TRBJ1-5, with D tentatively TRBD1 (5 bases). CDR1 MNHEY and CDR2 SVGEGT come from the germline V gene. This CDR3 contains 15 residues. This CDR3 reads CASSYQGTSNQSQHF. The CDR3 DNA sequence: TGTGCCAGCAGTTACCAGGGAACTAGCAATCAGTCCCAGCATTTT.

The chain couples TRBV18 to TRBJ1-1; D is uncertain. This CDR3 has 13 residues. Germline V gives CDR1 KGHSH, CDR2 LQKENI. The ends were cut back, 7 bases at V and 4 bases at J, with 13 bases in the middle. The CDR3 protein is CASLPGGCTEAFF. In DNA form, the CDR3 reads TGTGCCAGCTTACCGGGTGGTTGCACTGAAGCTTTCTTT. Full variable domain (outside the CDR3, taken from reference TRBV18 and TRBJ1-1): NAGVMQNPRHLVRRRGQEARLRCSPMKGHSHVYWYRQLPEEGLKFMVYLQKENIIDESGMPKERFSAEFPKEGPSILRIQQVVRGDSAAYFCASLPGGCTEAFFGQGTRLTVV.

As concerns this clonotype: A read error may be the cause here, since a much bigger clone is one base away. CDR3 residues: CASNQDGVGQTDTQYF. In DNA form, the CDR3 reads TGCGCCAGCAACCAAGATGGAGTCGGGCAAACAGATACGCAGTATTTT. V usage is TRBV4-2 and J usage is TRBJ2-3; D is ambiguous. In germline, CDR1 is LGHNA, CDR2 YNFKEQ. The CDR3 is made up of 16 amino acids.

With regard to this clonotype: A read error may be the cause here, since a much bigger clone is one base away. The chain employs TRBV4-2 and TRBJ2-3; 8 bases agree with TRBD2. Germline CDR1 and CDR2: LGHNA and YNFKEQ. The CDR3 is made up of 17 amino acids. The CDR3 DNA reads as TGTGCCAGCAGCCAAGACAGCGGGGCGGGAGGCACAGAAACGCAGTATTTT. This codes for CASSQDSGAGGTETQYF.

Worth noting for this clonotype: Compared with germline, one end of the junction differs, possibly owing to a read error. The chain is built from TRBV29-1 and TRBJ2-2, with no clear D. CDR1 and CDR2 (germline): SQVTM, ANQGSEA. The CDR3 is made up of 14 amino acids. The CDR3 sequence is CSVAGFRNTGQLFF. CDR3 DNA sequence: TGCAGCGTCGCTGGATTTAGGAACACCGGGCAGCTGTTTTTT.

This chain connects TRBV28 to TRBJ2-2, with 7 bases fitting TRBD1. Per germline, CDR1 MDHEN and CDR2 SYDVKM. J gave up 0 bases and V 0 bases, and 4 bases lay outside the gene matches. The CDR3 sequence is 17 residues long. CDR3 protein: CASSLWGQSPNTGELFF. CDR3 bases: TGTGCCAGCAGTTTATGGGGACAGTCACCGAACACCGGGGAGCTGTTTTTT.

On this clonotype: The junction differs from germline at one of its ends, possibly a read error. The V gene is TRBV11-2, the J gene TRBJ2-3, with D possibly matching TRBD2 (6 bases). This CDR3 comprises 17 residues. Germline CDR1 is SGHAT and CDR2 is FQNNGV. CDR3 loop: CASSLGVVGGVADTQYF. The CDR3 DNA reads TGTGCCAGTAGCTTAGGGGTAGTGGGAGGAGTTGCAGATACGCAGTATTTT.

In its sample, this clonotype was seen many times. The chain recombines TRBV10-3 with TRBJ1-4; the D is unclear. Trimming cost V 7 bases and J 6 bases, with 12 bases left between them. Germline assignment: CDR1 ENHRY and CDR2 SYGVKD. This CDR3 is 13 amino acids long. The CDR3: CAIKSGTDEKLFF. The CDR3 DNA follows: TGTGCCATCAAATCCGGAACAGATGAAAAACTGTTTTTT.

Concerning this clonotype: The junction differs from germline at one of its ends, possibly a read error. The CDR3 DNA sequence: TGTGCTAGCAGCGTAGTCGGGACAGGGGACAATGAGCAGTTCTTC. It yields the protein CASSVVGTGDNEQFF. The chain is built from TRBV9 and TRBJ2-1; 10 bases fit TRBD1. CDR3 length equals 15 residues. Germline CDR1 is SGDLS and CDR2 is YYNGEE.

V usage is TRBV5-4 and J usage is TRBJ1-1, with 7 bases lining up with TRBD1. The J segment lost 4 bases and the V segment lost 4 bases, leaving 7 bases of the junction unmatched. The CDR3 contains 14 residues. The germline CDR1 and CDR2 sequences are SGHNT and YYREEE (reference sequence). The CDR3 coding sequence is TGTGCCAGCAGCCCGCGACAGGGCGGCACTGAAGCTTTCTTT. This translates into CASSPRQGGTEAFF.

This clonotype has ten or more counts. The J gene is TRBJ2-1, the V gene TRBV6-5, with D possibly matching TRBD1 (5 bases). Germline lookup yields CDR1 MNHEY and CDR2 SVGAGI. This CDR3 has 16 amino acids. V lost 6 bases and J lost 0, with 15 bases in between. The CDR3 DNA is TGTGCCAGCAGCAGGGCAGGGTTAAGCTCCTACAATGAGCAGTTCTTC. Translating it yields CASSRAGLSSYNEQFF.

Worth noting for this clonotype: The junction departs from the called germline gene at one end, perhaps through a read error. The CDR3, as DNA: TGCGCCAGCGGCCCGGACTGGTACAATGAGCAATTCTTC. The encoded protein is CASGPDWYNEQFF. The chain employs TRBV4-1 and TRBJ2-1; D is perhaps TRBD2 (5 bases). CDR1 and CDR2 (germline): MGHRA, YSYEKL. The CDR3 length is 13 residues.